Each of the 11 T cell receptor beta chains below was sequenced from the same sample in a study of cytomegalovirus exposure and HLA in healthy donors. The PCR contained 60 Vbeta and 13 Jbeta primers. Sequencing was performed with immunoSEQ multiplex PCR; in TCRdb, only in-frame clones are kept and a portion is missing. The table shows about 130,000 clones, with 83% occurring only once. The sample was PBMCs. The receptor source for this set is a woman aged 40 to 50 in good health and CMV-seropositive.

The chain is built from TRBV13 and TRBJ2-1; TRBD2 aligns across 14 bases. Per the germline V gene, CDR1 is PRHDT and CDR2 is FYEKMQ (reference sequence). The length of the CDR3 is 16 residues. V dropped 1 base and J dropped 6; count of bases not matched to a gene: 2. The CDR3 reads CASSLVGTSGSNEQFF. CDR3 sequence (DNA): TGTGCCAGCAGCTTAGTGGGGACTAGCGGGAGCAATGAGCAGTTCTTC.

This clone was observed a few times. In DNA form, the CDR3 reads TGTGCCTGGAGTCCCCGTCTAGCGGGCTACACAGATACGCAGTATTTT. Residues: CAWSPRLAGYTDTQYF. The V and J genes are TRBV30 and TRBJ2-3; TRBD2 agrees at 8 bases. The length of the CDR3 is 16 residues. CDR1 GTSNPN and CDR2 SVGIG come from the germline V gene (reference sequence). V lost 2 bases, J lost 2 bases, and 9 bases stayed unmatched.

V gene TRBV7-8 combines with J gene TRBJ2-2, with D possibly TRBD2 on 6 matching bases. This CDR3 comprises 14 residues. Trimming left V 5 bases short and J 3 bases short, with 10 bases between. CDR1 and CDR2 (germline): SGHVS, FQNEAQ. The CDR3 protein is CASSHRRDTGELFF. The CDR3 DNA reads TGTGCCAGCAGCCACAGGAGGGACACCGGGGAGCTGTTTTTT.

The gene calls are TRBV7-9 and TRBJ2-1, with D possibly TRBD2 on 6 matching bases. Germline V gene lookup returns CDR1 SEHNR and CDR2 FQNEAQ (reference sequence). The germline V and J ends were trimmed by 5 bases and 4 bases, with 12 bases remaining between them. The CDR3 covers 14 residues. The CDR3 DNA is TGTGCCAGCAGCCTTACGGGAGAGTACAATGAGCAGTTCTTC. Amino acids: CASSLTGEYNEQFF.

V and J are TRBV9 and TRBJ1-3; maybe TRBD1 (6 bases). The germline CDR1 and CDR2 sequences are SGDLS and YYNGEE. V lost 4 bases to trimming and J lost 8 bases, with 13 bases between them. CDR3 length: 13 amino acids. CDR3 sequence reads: CASSPPGGHTIYF. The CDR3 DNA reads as TGTGCCAGCAGCCCACCGGGGGGCCACACCATATATTTT.

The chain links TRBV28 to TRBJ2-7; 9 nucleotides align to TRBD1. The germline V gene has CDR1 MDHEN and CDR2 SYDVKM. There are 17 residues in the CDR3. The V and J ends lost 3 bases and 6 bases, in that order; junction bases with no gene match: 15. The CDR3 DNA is TGTGCCAGCAGTTTCGAGACCCGGGACAGGGTCTCCAGCGAGCAGTACTTC. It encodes CASSFETRDRVSSEQYF.

CDR3 in amino acids: CASSAGNGNEQYF. The CDR3 DNA sequence: TGTGCCAGCAGCGCGGGGAATGGGAACGAGCAGTACTTC. The chain is built from TRBV14 and TRBJ2-7; tentatively, D is TRBD2 (6 bases). Per the germline V gene, CDR1 is SGHDN and CDR2 is FVKESK. The CDR3 has 13 amino acids. Trimming removed 5 bases from V and 5 bases from J, with 13 bases in between. Supplemented by reference TRBV14 and TRBJ2-7, the full variable domain reads EAGVTQFPSHSVIEKGQTVTLRCDPISGHDNLYWYRRVMGKEIKFLLHFVKESKQDESGMPNNRFLAERTGGTYSTLKVQPAELEDSGVYFCASSAGNGNEQYFGPGTRLTVT.

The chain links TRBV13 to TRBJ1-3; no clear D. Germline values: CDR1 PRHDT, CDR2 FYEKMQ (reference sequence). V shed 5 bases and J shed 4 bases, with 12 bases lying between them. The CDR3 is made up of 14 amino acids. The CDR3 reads CASSPSFSGNTIYF. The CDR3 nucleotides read TGTGCCAGCAGCCCTAGTTTTTCAGGAAACACCATATATTTT.

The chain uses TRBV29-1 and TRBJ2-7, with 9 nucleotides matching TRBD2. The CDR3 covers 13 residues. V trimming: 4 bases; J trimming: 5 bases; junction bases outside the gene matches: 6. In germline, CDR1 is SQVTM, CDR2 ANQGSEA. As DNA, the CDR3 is TGCAGCGTTGCCCAGCGGGAGGACCACGAGCAGTACTTC. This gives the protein CSVAQREDHEQYF.

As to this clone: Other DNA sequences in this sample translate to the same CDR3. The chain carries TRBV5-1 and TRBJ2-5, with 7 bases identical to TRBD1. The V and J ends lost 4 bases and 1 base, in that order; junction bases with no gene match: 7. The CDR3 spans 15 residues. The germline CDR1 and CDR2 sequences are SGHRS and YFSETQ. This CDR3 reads CASSKEDRSQETQYF. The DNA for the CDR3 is TGCGCCAGCAGCAAGGAGGACAGGTCCCAAGAGACCCAGTACTTC.

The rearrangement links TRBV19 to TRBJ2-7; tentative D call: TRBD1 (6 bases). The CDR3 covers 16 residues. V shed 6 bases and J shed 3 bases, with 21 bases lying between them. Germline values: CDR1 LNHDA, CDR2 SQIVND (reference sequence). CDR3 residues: CASSNEIRDNLYEQYF. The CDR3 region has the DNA TGTGCCAGTAGCAACGAGATCCGGGACAACCTCTACGAGCAGTACTTC. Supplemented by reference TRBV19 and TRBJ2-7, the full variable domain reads DGGITQSPKYLFRKEGQNVTLSCEQNLNHDAMYWYRQDPGQGLRLIYYSQIVNDFQKGDIAEGYSVSREKKESFPLTVTSAQKNPTAFYLCASSNEIRDNLYEQYFGPGTRLTVT.